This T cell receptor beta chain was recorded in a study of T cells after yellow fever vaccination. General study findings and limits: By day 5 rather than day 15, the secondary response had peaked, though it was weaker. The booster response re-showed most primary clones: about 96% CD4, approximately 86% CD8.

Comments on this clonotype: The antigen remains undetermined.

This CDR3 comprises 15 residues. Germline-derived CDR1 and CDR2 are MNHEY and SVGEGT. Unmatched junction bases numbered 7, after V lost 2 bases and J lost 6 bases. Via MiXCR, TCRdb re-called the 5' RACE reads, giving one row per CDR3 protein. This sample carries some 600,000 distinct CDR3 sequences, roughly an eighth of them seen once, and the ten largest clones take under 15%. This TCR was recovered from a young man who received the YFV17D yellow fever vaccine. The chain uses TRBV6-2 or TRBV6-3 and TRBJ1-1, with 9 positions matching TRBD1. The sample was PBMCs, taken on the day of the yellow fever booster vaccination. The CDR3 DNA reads TGTGCCAGCAGTTACGGGGGGACAGGGAGGGCTGAAGCTTTCTTT. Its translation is CASSYGGTGRAEAFF.